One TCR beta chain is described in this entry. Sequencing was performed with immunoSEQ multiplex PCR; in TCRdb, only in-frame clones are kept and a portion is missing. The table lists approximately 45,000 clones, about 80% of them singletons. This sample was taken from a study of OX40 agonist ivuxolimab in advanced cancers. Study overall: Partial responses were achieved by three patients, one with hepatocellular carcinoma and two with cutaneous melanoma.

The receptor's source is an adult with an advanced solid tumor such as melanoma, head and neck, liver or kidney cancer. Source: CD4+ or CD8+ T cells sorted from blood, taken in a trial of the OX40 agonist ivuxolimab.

The CDR3 DNA is TGTGCCAGCAGTGAAGCAACAGATTTAGCCAAAAACATTCAGTACTTC. It translates to CASSEATDLAKNIQYF. This rearrangement joins TRBV6-1 to TRBJ2-4; unclear D gene. The CDR3 contains 16 residues. Trimming removed 0 bases from V and 0 bases from J, with 9 bases in between. CDR1 MNHNS and CDR2 SASEGT come from the germline V gene.